This T cell receptor beta chain was identified during a study of post-analysis software for immune sequencing data. Study at large: Both relapsing-remitting and secondary progressive multiple sclerosis featured among the disease courses, as did progressive-relapsing multiple sclerosis. Points from the study as a whole: Versus controls, multiple sclerosis patients showed significantly lower diversity (normalized Chao1). Batch-mates among the samples co-clustered strongly by F measure. Comparison of patients with controls showed a handful of TRBV segments more frequent in patients, TRBV5-6, TRBV5-1 and TRBV20-1 among them.

The CDR3 consists of 14 residues. Germline CDR1 and CDR2: MNHNY and SVGAGI (reference sequence). V lost 8 bases to trimming and J lost 1 base; unmatched junction nucleotides: 7. The table lists this clonotype with a few counts. What it binds is unknown. The TCR beta cDNA libraries carried unique molecular identifiers. TCRdb reprocessed the PCR reads via MiXCR and lists one record per CDR3 protein. The data contain approximately 770,000 distinct CDR3 sequences, under 60% of them singletons. Sequenced sample: blood. The chain joins TRBV6-6 to TRBJ2-5, with 7 bases matching TRBD1. The clonotype comes from a girl aged 5-17 years with multiple sclerosis. The CDR3 spells CASADRDSQETQYF. The CDR3 DNA reads as TGTGCCAGCGCTGATAGGGACAGCCAAGAGACCCAGTACTTC.